The 26 T cell receptor beta chains in this list originate from one sample, sequenced in a study of blood T cell repertoires in COVID-19. Sequencing used immunoSEQ multiplex PCR; TCRdb keeps in-frame clones, though not all of them. The sample lists around 160,000 clones; roughly 88% were seen once. The sequenced sample was peripheral blood. The receptors derive from a man aged 18 to 29 with acute or convalescent COVID-19.

This chain links TRBV7-9 with TRBJ1-1; TRBD1 agrees at 10 bases. The CDR3 is 17 residues long. Germline values: CDR1 SEHNR, CDR2 FQNEAQ (reference sequence). The trim removed 5 bases at V and 0 bases at J, leaving 9 bases unmatched. This CDR3 reads CASSDSWTGGMNTEAFF. The CDR3 DNA sequence: TGTGCCAGCAGCGACTCATGGACAGGGGGTATGAACACTGAAGCTTTCTTT.

The J gene is TRBJ2-5, the V gene TRBV7-2; 10 nucleotides match TRBD2. V lost 5 bases, J lost 4 bases, and 13 bases stayed unmatched. The CDR3 runs 17 residues. CDR1 and CDR2 from the germline V gene are SGHTA and FQGNSA. The CDR3 DNA follows: TGTGCCAGCAGCCCACCCGGGAGCGGGGGGGCCGTAGAGACCCAGTACTTC. This codes for CASSPPGSGGAVETQYF.

This clone was seen once. The chain carries TRBV30 and TRBJ1-6, with 9 nucleotides matching TRBD1. The CDR3 totals 13 residues. CDR1 GTSNPN and CDR2 SVGIG come from the germline V gene (reference sequence). Unmatched junction bases numbered 5, after V lost 3 bases and J lost 11 bases. CDR3 sequence: CAWSQQGATPLHF. In nucleotides, the CDR3 is TGTGCCTGGAGCCAACAGGGGGCTACACCCCTCCACTTT.

This chain connects TRBV18 to TRBJ2-3; 9 nucleotides line up with TRBD1. CDR1 and CDR2 from the germline V gene are KGHSH and LQKENI. The trim removed 6 bases at V and 4 bases at J, leaving 5 bases unmatched. CDR3 length: 14 amino acids. The CDR3: CASSPGTGSDTQYF. CDR3 sequence (DNA): TGTGCCAGCTCTCCCGGGACAGGGTCAGATACGCAGTATTTT.

This clone was seen just once. Mismatch with germline at one junction end may stem from a read error. The genes are TRBV5-1 and TRBJ1-5, with 8 bases identical to TRBD1. Germline-derived CDR1 and CDR2 are SGHRS and YFSETQ. The CDR3 spans 15 residues. CDR3 sequence (DNA): TGCGCCAGCAGCTCTGGACAGGGTAGCGATCAGCCCCAGCATTTT. It yields the protein CASSSGQGSDQPQHF.

This chain connects TRBV24-1 to TRBJ1-2, with 8 bases lining up with TRBD1. With V trimmed by 5 bases and J by 8 bases, 0 bases remained unmatched. The CDR3 is made up of 11 amino acids. Per the germline V gene, CDR1 is KGHDR and CDR2 is SFDVKD. This CDR3 is CATSAGGGYTF. The CDR3 coding sequence is TGTGCCACCAGTGCAGGGGGCGGCTACACCTTC.

Comments on this clone: At one end the junction does not follow the germline gene, possibly because of a read error. The chain is built from TRBV6-1 and TRBJ2-3; 7 nucleotides align to TRBD1. The CDR3 consists of 13 residues. CDR1 is MNHNS, CDR2 SASEGT, per germline. The CDR3 loop is CASSDDGTASSRF. CDR3 DNA: TGTGCCAGCAGTGATGACGGGACAGCCTCTTCTCGGTTT.

The chain recombines TRBV5-1 with TRBJ1-1; D might be TRBD1 (5 bases). CDR1 SGHRS and CDR2 YFSETQ come from the germline V gene. The CDR3 is made up of 15 amino acids. Trimming took 0 bases from V and 6 from J, leaving 15 bases between them. The DNA for the CDR3 is TGCGCCAGCAGCTTGGGCCCTCAGGGTGAGGCTGAAGCTTTCTTT. Its translation is CASSLGPQGEAEAFF.

The CDR3 is CASSQGATGGTDTQYF. In nucleotides, the CDR3 is TGTGCCAGCAGCCAAGGAGCGACAGGGGGCACAGATACGCAGTATTTT. The rearrangement joins TRBV4-2 to TRBJ2-3; 8 nucleotides line up with TRBD1. This CDR3 spans 16 amino acids. The V gene's germline CDR1 is LGHNA and CDR2 YNFKEQ. After removal of 1 base from V and 1 base from J, the junction contained 4 bases not matched to a gene.

This chain links TRBV28 with TRBJ1-2, with 11 nucleotides matching TRBD1. Trimming at V came to 2 bases and at J to 7 bases, leaving 6 bases not matched to a gene. The CDR3 runs 15 residues. Germline-derived CDR1 and CDR2 are MDHEN and SYDVKM. The CDR3 nucleotides read TGTGCCAGCAGTTTAAGTGGACAGGGGGCCTTTGGCTACACCTTC. Residues: CASSLSGQGAFGYTF.

The chain has TRBV3-1 (or the pseudogene TRBV3-2) and TRBJ1-2, with D hard to call. The CDR3 contains 12 residues. With 3 bases removed from V and 4 bases from J, the gap between germline ends came to 6 bases. Germline loops: CDR1 LGHDT, CDR2 YNNKEL (reference sequence). The CDR3 DNA reads TGTGCCAGCAGCCACCAGATCTATGGCTACACCTTC. This sequence encodes CASSHQIYGYTF.

This chain links TRBV11-2 with TRBJ2-5; TRBD2 matches at 11 bases. This CDR3 region has 17 residues. From germline, CDR1 is SGHAT and CDR2 FQNNGV. V lost 4 bases and J lost 5; bases outside the gene matches: 12. The CDR3: CASSSVTSGGSRETQYF. The CDR3 DNA is TGTGCCAGCAGCTCAGTTACTAGCGGGGGCTCAAGGGAGACCCAGTACTTC.

The chain recombines TRBV27 with TRBJ1-5, with 7 bases that match TRBD1. The germline V gene encodes CDR1 MNHEY and CDR2 SMNVEV (reference sequence). Trimming removed 1 base from V and 4 bases from J; junction bases left unmatched: 7. CDR3 length equals 16 residues. The CDR3 DNA follows: TGTGCCAGCAGTTTATGGGGGACAGTGGGGAATCAGCCCCAGCATTTT. Amino acid sequence: CASSLWGTVGNQPQHF.

This clone was seen only once. V gene TRBV9 combines with J gene TRBJ2-5; TRBD1 matches at 7 bases. V shed 5 bases, J shed 5 bases, and the junction held 9 bases outside the gene matches. The germline V gene has CDR1 SGDLS and CDR2 YYNGEE. The CDR3 loop spans 14 amino acids. In DNA, the CDR3 is TGTGCCAGCAGTCCCCGACAGGGCGGCGAGACCCAGTACTTC. This gives the protein CASSPRQGGETQYF.

The CDR3 loop reads CASSRDRDDEQFF. DNA of the CDR3: TGTGCCAGCAGCCGGGACAGGGACGATGAGCAGTTCTTC. This chain uses TRBV5-5 with TRBJ2-1; TRBD1 matches 9 bases. This CDR3 contains 13 residues. With V trimmed by 4 bases and J by 8 bases, 4 bases remained unmatched. CDR1 and CDR2 from the germline V gene are SGHKS and YYEKEE (reference sequence). The variable domain in full, completed from reference TRBV5-5 and TRBJ2-1, reads DAGVTQSPTHLIKTRGQQVTLRCSPISGHKSVSWYQQVLGQGPQFIFQYYEKEERGRGNFPDRFSARQFPNYSSELNVNALLLGDSALYLCASSRDRDDEQFFGPGTRLTVL.

V and J are TRBV5-1 and TRBJ2-3, with 12 bases aligning to TRBD2. The CDR3 sequence is 17 residues long. The V gene's germline CDR1 is SGHRS and CDR2 YFSETQ. Trimming at V came to 2 bases and at J to 8 bases, leaving 12 bases not matched to a gene. The CDR3 nucleotides read TGCGCCAGCAGCTTAACTGGACTAGCGGGGCCAGGGGGTACGCAGTATTTT. Amino acids: CASSLTGLAGPGGTQYF.

This clone occurred many times. The genes are TRBV19 and TRBJ2-7, with D tentatively TRBD1 (5 bases). Germline V gene data show CDR1 as LNHDA and CDR2 as SQIVND (reference sequence). The CDR3 has 15 amino acids. Deletions cut 5 bases from V and 2 bases from J, with 16 bases between. CDR3 coding DNA: TGTGCCAGTAGTCTTGATGGTGTGGGGCCCTACGAGCAGTACTTC. It specifies CASSLDGVGPYEQYF. The entire variable domain, with the rest obtained from reference TRBV19 and TRBJ2-7, is as follows: DGGITQSPKYLFRKEGQNVTLSCEQNLNHDAMYWYRQDPGQGLRLIYYSQIVNDFQKGDIAEGYSVSREKKESFPLTVTSAQKNPTAFYLCASSLDGVGPYEQYFGPGTRLTVT.

V and J are TRBV24-1 and TRBJ2-1, with D possibly being TRBD1 (5 bases). In germline, CDR1 is KGHDR, CDR2 SFDVKD. V gave up 4 bases and J gave up 4 bases, with 22 bases separating them. CDR3 length: 18 amino acids. This CDR3 reads CATSDRGGSPRAYNEQFF. The CDR3 region has the DNA TGTGCCACCAGTGACCGAGGTGGCTCCCCCAGGGCATACAATGAGCAGTTCTTC.

V and J are TRBV6-5 and TRBJ1-2, with D tentatively TRBD1 (6 bases). The CDR3 runs to 14 residues. V lost 7 bases and J 4 bases, leaving 16 bases between the germline ends. Germline V lookup: CDR1 MNHEY, CDR2 SVGAGI. The CDR3 nucleotides read TGTGCCAGCAAACCTTCGACAGGCCGCTATGGCTACACCTTC. Amino acid sequence: CASKPSTGRYGYTF.

The J gene is TRBJ1-5, the V gene TRBV9; maybe TRBD1 (6 bases). The CDR3 contains 13 residues. V was trimmed by 3 bases and J by 3 bases, leaving 7 bases between them. Looked up from germline, CDR1 is SGDLS and CDR2 is YYNGEE. The CDR3: CASSDRDNQPQHF. The CDR3 nucleotides are TGTGCCAGCAGCGACAGGGACAATCAGCCCCAGCATTTT. Full variable domain (remainder filled in from reference TRBV9 and TRBJ1-5): DSGVTQTPKHLITATGQRVTLRCSPRSGDLSVYWYQQSLDQGLQFLIQYYNGEERAKGNILERFSAQQFPDLHSELNLSSLELGDSALYFCASSDRDNQPQHFGDGTRLSIL.

This clone was observed a handful of times. The chain employs TRBV6-4 and TRBJ2-6, with D maybe TRBD2 (5 bases). The CDR3 contains 16 residues. The germline V and J ends were trimmed by 0 bases and 4 bases, with 10 bases remaining between them. The germline gives CDR1 MRHNA, CDR2 SNTAGT. The CDR3 nucleotides read TGTGCCAGCAGTGACTCGACCGGGGTCGGGGCCAACGTCCTGACTTTC. It specifies CASSDSTGVGANVLTF.

J is TRBJ1-2 and V is TRBV30, with 7 bases fitting TRBD1. This CDR3 comprises 16 residues. The junction had 13 bases not matched to a gene; V was cut back by 1 base and J by 5 bases. Per the germline V gene, CDR1 is GTSNPN and CDR2 is SVGIG (reference sequence). The CDR3 bases are TGTGCCTGGAGTGCCACCGAAGAGGGACAGTTATATGGCTACACCTTC. Its protein product is CAWSATEEGQLYGYTF.

The chain recombines TRBV5-1 with TRBJ1-6; D is ambiguous. V lost 4 bases to trimming and J lost 7 bases, with 12 bases between them. The CDR3 is made up of 14 amino acids. Germline CDR1 reads SGHRS; CDR2 reads YFSETQ. This CDR3 is CASSPGVRNSPLHF. DNA of the CDR3: TGCGCCAGCAGCCCGGGTGTGAGGAATTCACCCCTCCACTTT.

This chain links TRBV27 with TRBJ2-7; D may be TRBD1 (5 bases). The germline V and J ends were trimmed by 11 bases and 5 bases, with 16 bases remaining between them. The CDR3 length is 12 residues. Germline CDR1 is MNHEY and CDR2 is SMNVEV (reference sequence). Here the CDR3 reads CAGWGLEDEQYF. The CDR3, as DNA: TGTGCCGGCTGGGGCCTTGAGGACGAGCAGTACTTC.

The chain uses TRBV30 and TRBJ1-3; a possible D gene is TRBD1 (6 bases). Trimming cost V 0 bases and J 4 bases, with 16 bases left between them. This CDR3 is 16 amino acids long. Germline CDR1 reads GTSNPN; CDR2 reads SVGIG (reference sequence). The chain's CDR3 is CAWSVTGRGGGNTIYF. CDR3 bases: TGTGCCTGGAGTGTTACAGGAAGGGGGGGAGGAAACACCATATATTTT.

This chain's CDR3 is CASSPQGFNGYTF. The DNA of the CDR3 is TGTGCCAGCTCACCGCAGGGCTTTAATGGCTACACCTTC. This chain joins TRBV18 and TRBJ1-2; weak D call: TRBD1 (5 bases). The germline V and J ends were trimmed by 3 bases and 6 bases, with 11 bases remaining between them. The CDR3 totals 13 residues. The germline V gene has CDR1 KGHSH and CDR2 LQKENI. The full variable domain, in which reference TRBV18 and TRBJ1-2 provide the parts outside the CDR3, is NAGVMQNPRHLVRRRGQEARLRCSPMKGHSHVYWYRQLPEEGLKFMVYLQKENIIDESGMPKERFSAEFPKEGPSILRIQQVVRGDSAAYFCASSPQGFNGYTFGSGTRLTVV.